This entry features one TCR beta chain sequence. Its specificity is not known. Before any sequencing was done, the ViraFEST assay used viral peptide pools to expand antigen-specific CD4+ T cells. CD4+ T cell isolation took place after approximately 11 days of culture. Vaccinated participants had no history of SARS-CoV-2 infection and tested negative for nucleocapsid antibodies. Clones were read by immunoSEQ multiplex PCR, and TCRdb kept only the in-frame ones, dropping some. The table includes 20,000 to 30,000 clones, roughly 70% detected once. The sample belongs to a study of vaccination effects on CD4 cells after COVID-19. On the study more broadly: All participants had two doses of either the BNT162b2 or mRNA-1273 vaccine. Notes on the study in general: Of the vaccine-induced clones from healthy vaccinees, merely 1 of 255 recognized common cold coronaviruses as well.

This CDR3 has 15 residues. Per the germline V gene, CDR1 is MGHDK and CDR2 is SYGVNS. Trimming took 3 bases from V and 1 from J, leaving 13 bases between them. The sequencing here drew on CD4+ T cells from PBMCs cultured with HCoV-NL63 spike peptides, taken before COVID-19 vaccination. The gene calls are TRBV25-1 and TRBJ2-7; D is unresolved. This TCR derives from a human donor who received a COVID-19 vaccine. CDR3 in amino acids: CASSDRNDRSYEQYF. The CDR3 DNA reads TGTGCCAGCAGTGACAGGAACGACCGATCCTACGAGCAGTACTTC.